The 2 T cell receptor beta chains listed next were all sequenced from one sample in a study of identical twins. TCRdb analysed the 5' RACE reads with MiXCR anew, one entry per CDR3 protein. The sample has under 350,000 distinct CDR3 sequences; roughly 9.8% are singletons. The same data also contributed to another study, on yellow fever vaccine responses in identical twins.

Sequenced input: CD8+ T cells sorted from blood. Receptor source: a woman between 18 and 29 years old in good health.

This clonotype was seen many times. DNA for the CDR3: TGCAGCGTTGTAGCAGACCGGGGCGATGAGCAGTTCTTC. This translates into CSVVADRGDEQFF. The rearrangement links TRBV29-1 to TRBJ2-1, with D possibly being TRBD1 or TRBD2 (5 bases each). Looked up from germline, CDR1 is SQVTM and CDR2 is ANQGSEA. V was cut by 4 bases and J by 8 bases, with 15 bases left in between. The CDR3 is 13 amino acids.

This clonotype was picked up many times. The chain employs TRBV25-1 and TRBJ1-6; no reliable D call. CDR3 length: 16 amino acids. Trimming cost V 3 bases and J 7 bases, with 16 bases left between them. Germline CDR1 is MGHDK and CDR2 is SYGVNS. The CDR3 coding sequence is TGTGCCAGCAGTGATGAGTTGTTGGGCGGGAATTCACCCCTCCACTTT. Its protein product is CASSDELLGGNSPLHF.